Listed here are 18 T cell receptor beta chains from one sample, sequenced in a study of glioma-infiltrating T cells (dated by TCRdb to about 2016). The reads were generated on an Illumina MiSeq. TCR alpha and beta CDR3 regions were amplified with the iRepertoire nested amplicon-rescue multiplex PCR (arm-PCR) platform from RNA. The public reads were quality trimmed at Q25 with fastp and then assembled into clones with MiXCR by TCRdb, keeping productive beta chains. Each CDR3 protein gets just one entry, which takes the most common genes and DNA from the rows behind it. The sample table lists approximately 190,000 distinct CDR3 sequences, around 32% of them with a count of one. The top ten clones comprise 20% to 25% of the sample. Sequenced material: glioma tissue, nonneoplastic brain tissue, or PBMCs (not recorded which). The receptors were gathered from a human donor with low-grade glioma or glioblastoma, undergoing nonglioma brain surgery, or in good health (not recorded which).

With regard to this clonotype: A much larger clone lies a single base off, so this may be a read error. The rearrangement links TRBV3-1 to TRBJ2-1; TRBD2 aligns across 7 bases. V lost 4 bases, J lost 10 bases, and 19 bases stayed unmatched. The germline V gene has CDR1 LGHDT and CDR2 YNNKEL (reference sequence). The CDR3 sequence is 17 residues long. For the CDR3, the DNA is TGTGCCAGCAGCCCGTTAGGTGGGGCGGGAGTGTCCTACGAGCAGTTCTTC. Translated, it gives CASSPLGGAGVSYEQFF.

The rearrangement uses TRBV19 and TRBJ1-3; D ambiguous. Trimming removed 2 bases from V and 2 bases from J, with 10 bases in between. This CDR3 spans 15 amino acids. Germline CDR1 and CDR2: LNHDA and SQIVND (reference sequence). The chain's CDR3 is CASSIYEEPGNTIYF. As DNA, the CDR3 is TGTGCCAGTAGTATATATGAAGAGCCTGGAAACACCATATATTTT.

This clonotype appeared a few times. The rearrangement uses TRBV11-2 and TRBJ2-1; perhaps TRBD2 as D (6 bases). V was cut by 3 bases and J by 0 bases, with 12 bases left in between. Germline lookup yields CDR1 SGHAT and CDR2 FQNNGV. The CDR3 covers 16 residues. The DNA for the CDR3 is TGTGCCAGCAGCTTGGGGACTTTTAGCTCCTACAATGAGCAGTTCTTC. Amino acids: CASSLGTFSSYNEQFF.

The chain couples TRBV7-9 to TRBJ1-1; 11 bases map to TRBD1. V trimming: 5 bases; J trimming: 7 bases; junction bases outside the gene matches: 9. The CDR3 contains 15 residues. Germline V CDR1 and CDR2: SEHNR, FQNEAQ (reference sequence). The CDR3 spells CASSLGTGGNYEAFF. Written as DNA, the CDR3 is TGTGCCAGCAGCCTCGGGACAGGGGGAAACTATGAAGCTTTCTTT.

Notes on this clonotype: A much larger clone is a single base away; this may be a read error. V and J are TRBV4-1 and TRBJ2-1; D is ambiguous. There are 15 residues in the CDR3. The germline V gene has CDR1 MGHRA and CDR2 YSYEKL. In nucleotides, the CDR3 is TGCGCCAGCAGCCAAGTGCTAGTTCTGGTCAATGAGCACTTCTTC. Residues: CASSQVLVLVNEHFF.

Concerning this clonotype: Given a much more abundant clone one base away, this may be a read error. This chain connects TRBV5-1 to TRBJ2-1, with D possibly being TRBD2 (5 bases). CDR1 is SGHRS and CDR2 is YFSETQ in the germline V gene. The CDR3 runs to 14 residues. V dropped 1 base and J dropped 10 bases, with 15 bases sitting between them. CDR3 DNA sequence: TGCGCCAGCAGCTTGCTTTCGGGGAGCTACGAGCAGTTCTTC. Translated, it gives CASSLLSGSYEQFF.

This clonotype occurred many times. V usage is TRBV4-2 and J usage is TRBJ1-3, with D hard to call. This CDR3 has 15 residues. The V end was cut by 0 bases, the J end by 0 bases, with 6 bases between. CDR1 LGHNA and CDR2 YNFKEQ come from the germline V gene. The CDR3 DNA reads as TGTGCCAGCAGCCAAGATTTGGTCTCTGGAAACACCATATATTTT. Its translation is CASSQDLVSGNTIYF.

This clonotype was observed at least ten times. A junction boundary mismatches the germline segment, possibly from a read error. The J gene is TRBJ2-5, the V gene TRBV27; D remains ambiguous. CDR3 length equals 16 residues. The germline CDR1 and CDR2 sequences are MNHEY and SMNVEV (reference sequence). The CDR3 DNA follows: TGTGCCAGCCGTTTGAGCATTAGAGAAAGACAAGAGACCCAGTACTTC. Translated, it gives CASRLSIRERQETQYF.

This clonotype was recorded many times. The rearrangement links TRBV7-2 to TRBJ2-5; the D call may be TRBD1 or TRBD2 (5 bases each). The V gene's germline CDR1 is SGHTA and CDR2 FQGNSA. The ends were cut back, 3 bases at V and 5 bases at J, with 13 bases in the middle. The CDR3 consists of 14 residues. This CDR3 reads CASSLSSGRETQYF. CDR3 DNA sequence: TGTGCCAGCAGCTTGTCATCGGGACGGGAGACCCAGTACTTC.

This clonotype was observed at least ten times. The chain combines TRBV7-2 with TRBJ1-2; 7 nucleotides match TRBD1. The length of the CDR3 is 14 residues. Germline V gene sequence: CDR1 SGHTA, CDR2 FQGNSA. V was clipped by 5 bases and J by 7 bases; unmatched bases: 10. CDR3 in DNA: TGTGCCAGCAGCCCAAGACAGGGTCCCATTGGCTACACCTTC. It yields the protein CASSPRQGPIGYTF.

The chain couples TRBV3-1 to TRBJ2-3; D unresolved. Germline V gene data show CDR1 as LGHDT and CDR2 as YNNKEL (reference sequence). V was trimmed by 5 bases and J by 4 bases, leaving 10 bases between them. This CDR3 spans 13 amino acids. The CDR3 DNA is TGTGCCAGCAGCATGTTTAGGGCAGATACGCAGTATTTT. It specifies CASSMFRADTQYF.

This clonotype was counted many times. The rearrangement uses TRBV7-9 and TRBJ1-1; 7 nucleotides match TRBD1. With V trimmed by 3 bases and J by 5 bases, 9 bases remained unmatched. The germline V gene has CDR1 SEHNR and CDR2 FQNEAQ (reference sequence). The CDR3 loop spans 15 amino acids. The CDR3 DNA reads TGTGCCAGCAGCTTCTCGAGACAGGGAGGGACTGAAGCTTTCTTT. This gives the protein CASSFSRQGGTEAFF.

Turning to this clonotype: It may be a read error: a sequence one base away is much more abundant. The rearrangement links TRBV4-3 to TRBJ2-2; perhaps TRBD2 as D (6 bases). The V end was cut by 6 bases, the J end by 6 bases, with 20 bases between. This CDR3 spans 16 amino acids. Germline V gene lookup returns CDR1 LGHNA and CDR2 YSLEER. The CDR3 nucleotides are TGCGCCAGCAGGGCCCTAGCGTCAAGTAACGCCGGGGAGCTGTTTTTT. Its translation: CASRALASSNAGELFF.

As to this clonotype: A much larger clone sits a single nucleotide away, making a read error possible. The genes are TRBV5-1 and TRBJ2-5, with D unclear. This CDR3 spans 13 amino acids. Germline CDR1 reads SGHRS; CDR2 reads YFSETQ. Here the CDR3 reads CASSSPGEEIQYF. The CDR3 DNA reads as TGCGCCAGCAGCAGTCCGGGCGAAGAGATCCAGTACTTC.

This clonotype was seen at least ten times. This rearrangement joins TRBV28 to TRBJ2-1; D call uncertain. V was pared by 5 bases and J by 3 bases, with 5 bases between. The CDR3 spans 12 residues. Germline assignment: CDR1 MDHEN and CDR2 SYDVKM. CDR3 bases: TGTGCCAGCAGTGAATTCTACAATGAGCAGTTCTTC. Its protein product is CASSEFYNEQFF.

The CDR3 nucleotides read TGCAGCGTCGGGACTCCAAACACCGGGGAGCTGTTTTTT. Protein product: CSVGTPNTGELFF. The gene calls are TRBV29-1 and TRBJ2-2; TRBD2 might be the D (6 bases). Germline CDR1 is SQVTM and CDR2 is ANQGSEA. Trimming cost V 6 bases and J 2 bases, with 10 bases left between them. The CDR3 extends over 13 amino acids.

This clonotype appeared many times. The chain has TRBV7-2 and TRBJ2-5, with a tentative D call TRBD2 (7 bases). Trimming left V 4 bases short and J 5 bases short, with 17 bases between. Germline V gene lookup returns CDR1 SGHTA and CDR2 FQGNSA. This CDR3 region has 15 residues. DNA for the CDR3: TGTGCCAGCAGCTCTGTAGGGGGGGGGGGGGAGACCCAGTACTTC. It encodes CASSSVGGGGETQYF.

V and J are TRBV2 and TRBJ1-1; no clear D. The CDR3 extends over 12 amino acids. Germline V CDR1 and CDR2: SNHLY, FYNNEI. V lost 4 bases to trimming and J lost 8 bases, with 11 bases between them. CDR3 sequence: CASSAVYPEAFF. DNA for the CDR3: TGTGCCAGCAGTGCGGTATACCCAGAAGCTTTCTTT.